One and the same sample provided the 22 T cell receptor beta chains below, sequenced in a study of blood T cell repertoires in COVID-19. TCRdb's copy holds only in-frame clones and misses some; the assay was immunoSEQ multiplex PCR. Of 75,000 to 100,000 clones in the sample, approximately 78% were seen once. Sequencing input: peripheral blood. The receptors shown here come from a man in his forties or fifties with active or convalescent COVID-19.

The V and J genes are TRBV6-2 or TRBV6-3 and TRBJ1-5; D ambiguous. The V end was cut by 2 bases, the J end by 1 base, with 15 bases between. The length of the CDR3 is 17 residues. Germline V gene sequence: CDR1 MNHEY, CDR2 SVGEGT. The CDR3 here is CASSYAHATSSNQPQHF. The CDR3 nucleotides are TGTGCCAGCAGTTACGCCCACGCCACTTCAAGCAATCAGCCCCAGCATTTT.

The rearrangement links TRBV7-7 to TRBJ2-5; 14 bases are shared with TRBD2. Germline V CDR1 and CDR2: SSHAT, FNYEAQ (reference sequence). The CDR3 has 15 amino acids. Trimming at V came to 5 bases and at J to 5 bases, leaving 4 bases not matched to a gene. The CDR3 loop reads CASSRRLAGGETQYF. DNA of the CDR3: TGTGCCAGCAGCCGACGACTAGCGGGGGGGGAGACCCAGTACTTC.

This clone was counted between two and nine times. J is TRBJ1-2 and V is TRBV5-1; D unclear. V lost 2 bases and J 8 bases, leaving 19 bases between the germline ends. CDR1 is SGHRS and CDR2 is YFSETQ in the germline V gene. The CDR3 covers 15 residues. CDR3 in DNA: TGCGCCAGCAGCTTCAAGAACTACGGCAGTACGGGCTACACCTTC. It encodes CASSFKNYGSTGYTF.

The chain combines TRBV7-2 with TRBJ2-3, with D possibly being TRBD1 (5 bases). Trimming removed 5 bases at V and 4 bases at J, with 13 bases between. Germline V gene sequence: CDR1 SGHTA, CDR2 FQGNSA. CDR3 length equals 14 residues. CDR3 nucleotides: TGTGCCAGCAGCCCTGGTTGGGGCTCAGATACGCAGTATTTT. Its translation is CASSPGWGSDTQYF.

The genes are TRBV6-2 or TRBV6-3 and TRBJ2-5; 10 bases are a match to TRBD2. The CDR3 spans 15 residues. Germline CDR1 MNHEY, CDR2 SVGEGT. After removal of 2 bases from V and 5 bases from J, the junction contained 5 bases not matched to a gene. The CDR3 coding sequence is TGTGCCAGCAGTTACAGCGGGGGGGCTGGGGAGACCCAGTACTTC. It specifies CASSYSGGAGETQYF.

J is TRBJ2-2 and V is TRBV12-3 or TRBV12-4, with D unclear. Trimming removed 6 bases at V and 1 base at J, with 3 bases between. CDR3 length: 12 residues. The CDR3 sequence is CASSRNTGELFF. In DNA form, the CDR3 reads TGTGCCAGCAGCAGGAACACCGGGGAGCTGTTTTTT.

For this clone: In the same sample, other DNA sequences code for this CDR3. The chain uses TRBV12-3 or TRBV12-4 and TRBJ2-2; no clear D gene. The CDR3 runs to 12 residues. Trimming left V 5 bases short and J 3 bases short, with 4 bases between. The DNA of the CDR3 is TGTGCCAGCAGTCCTGACACCGGGGAGCTGTTTTTT. Its protein is CASSPDTGELFF.

This clone was seen a handful of times. The rearrangement joins TRBV7-2 to TRBJ2-7; 12 nucleotides line up with TRBD2. The CDR3 loop spans 16 amino acids. Germline V gene data show CDR1 as SGHTA and CDR2 as FQGNSA. With 4 bases clipped from V and 0 bases from J, the junction kept 4 bases outside the gene matches. CDR3 bases: TGTGCCAGCAGCTCTAGCGGGGGGGCGAGCTCCTACGAGCAGTACTTC. This gives the protein CASSSSGGASSYEQYF.

This chain connects TRBV6-2 or TRBV6-3 to TRBJ2-5, with D possibly matching TRBD1 (6 bases). Trimming cost V 2 bases and J 0 bases, with 13 bases left between them. CDR1 is MNHEY and CDR2 is SVGEGT in the germline V gene. This CDR3 region has 16 residues. DNA of the CDR3: TGTGCCAGCAGTTACCACCGGGACAAATACCAAGAGACCCAGTACTTC. Translated, it gives CASSYHRDKYQETQYF.

The chain has TRBV3-1 (or the pseudogene TRBV3-2) and TRBJ1-6, with unresolved D. CDR1 is LGHDT, CDR2 YNNKEL, per germline (reference sequence). There are 15 residues in the CDR3. With 3 bases removed from V and 0 bases from J, the gap between germline ends came to 6 bases. CDR3 protein: CASSHLSSYNSPLHF. The CDR3 DNA is TGTGCCAGCAGCCACCTGAGCTCCTATAATTCACCCCTCCACTTT.

The chain has TRBV6-5 and TRBJ1-1, with a weak D call TRBD1 (5 bases). The CDR3 consists of 15 residues. Trimming stripped 6 bases from V and 2 bases from J, with 16 bases between. Germline CDR1 is MNHEY and CDR2 is SVGAGI. The CDR3 region has the DNA TGTGCCAGCAGCCGACTTACCCAGGGAAACACTGAAGCTTTCTTT. Translated: CASSRLTQGNTEAFF.

The chain links TRBV15 to TRBJ2-2; the D is unclear. The CDR3 contains 15 residues. Germline values: CDR1 LNHNV, CDR2 YYDKDF (reference sequence). Trimming pared 5 bases from V and 2 bases from J, leaving 12 bases between. Here the CDR3 DNA reads TGTGCCACCAGCTACAACCCCAAAAACACCGGGGAGCTGTTTTTT. Translating gives CATSYNPKNTGELFF.

In DNA form, the CDR3 reads TGTGCCAGCAGCGTGACGGTCGGGACAGGCGAAAAACTGTTTTTT. Residues: CASSVTVGTGEKLFF. This chain joins TRBV11-2 and TRBJ1-4; 8 bases are shared with TRBD1. Germline-derived CDR1 and CDR2 are SGHAT and FQNNGV. CDR3 length equals 15 residues. The junction had 10 bases not matched to a gene; V was cut back by 5 bases and J by 8 bases.

V gene TRBV28 combines with J gene TRBJ1-4; no definite D call. The germline gives CDR1 MDHEN, CDR2 SYDVKM. CDR3 length equals 15 residues. The V end lost 6 bases, the J end lost 0 bases, and 11 bases lay between the germline ends. In nucleotides, the CDR3 is TGTGCCAGCAGCAACCTAGACTCAACTAATGAAAAACTGTTTTTT. Its protein product is CASSNLDSTNEKLFF.

The chain employs TRBV3-1 (or the pseudogene TRBV3-2) and TRBJ1-1; D may be TRBD1 (5 bases). The germline CDR1 and CDR2 sequences are LGHDT and YNNKEL (reference sequence). The CDR3 sequence is 13 residues long. The ends were cut back, 5 bases at V and 4 bases at J, with 11 bases in the middle. CDR3 amino acids: CASSASGGTEAFF. DNA for the CDR3: TGTGCCAGCAGCGCCAGCGGGGGCACTGAAGCTTTCTTT.

This sequence joins TRBV6-5 and TRBJ1-2; the D is unclear. Germline CDR1 MNHEY, CDR2 SVGAGI. Trimming pared 2 bases from V and 8 bases from J, leaving 12 bases between. CDR3 size: 13 residues. In DNA, the CDR3 is TGTGCCAGCAGTTACGTGTATTCAGGAGGCTACACCTTC. Its translation: CASSYVYSGGYTF.

The chain is built from TRBV2 and TRBJ2-2, with 11 bases matching TRBD2. V dropped 6 bases and J dropped 4; count of bases not matched to a gene: 7. This CDR3 region has 16 residues. Germline V gene sequence: CDR1 SNHLY, CDR2 FYNNEI. In DNA form, the CDR3 reads TGTGCCAGCAGGGCCGGGACTAGCGGCCTCACCGGGGAGCTGTTTTTT. This encodes CASRAGTSGLTGELFF.

The chain uses TRBV11-2 and TRBJ2-1, with D perhaps TRBD1 (5 bases). V dropped 5 bases and J dropped 9 bases, with 11 bases sitting between them. This CDR3 region has 12 residues. CDR1 and CDR2 from the germline V gene are SGHAT and FQNNGV. CDR3 amino acids: CASSPQGGEQFF. CDR3 bases: TGTGCCAGCAGCCCCCAGGGCGGTGAGCAGTTCTTC.

The rearrangement uses TRBV7-9 and TRBJ2-7; 13 bases line up with TRBD2. With V trimmed by 3 bases and J by 2 bases, 7 bases remained unmatched. Per germline, CDR1 SEHNR and CDR2 FQNEAQ (reference sequence). This CDR3 has 17 amino acids. In DNA form, the CDR3 reads TGTGCCAGCAGCTTTACCGGGACTAGCGGGAAAGCCTACGAGCAGTACTTC. Translation gives CASSFTGTSGKAYEQYF.

This clone was detected only a few times. The chain employs TRBV6-5 and TRBJ1-2; TRBD1 matches at 10 bases. Germline V CDR1 and CDR2: MNHEY, SVGAGI. This CDR3 spans 13 amino acids. The V gene end was trimmed by 11 bases and the J gene end by 4 bases; junction bases not matched to a gene: 7. In DNA, the CDR3 is TGTGCCGTACCGGGACAGGGGATCTATGGCTACACCTTC. Translating gives CAVPGQGIYGYTF.

The chain is built from TRBV2 and TRBJ1-5, with 8 bases lining up with TRBD1. There are 13 residues in the CDR3. Germline assignment: CDR1 SNHLY and CDR2 FYNNEI. Germline trimming cut 8 bases from V and 4 bases from J; bases unmatched to any gene: 4. CDR3 protein: CASGRDRNQPQHF. CDR3 in DNA: TGTGCCAGCGGAAGGGACAGGAATCAGCCCCAGCATTTT.

This chain connects TRBV28 to TRBJ1-2, with no clear D. This CDR3 spans 14 amino acids. Germline V lookup: CDR1 MDHEN, CDR2 SYDVKM. Between the trimmed V and J ends, which lost 2 bases and 0 bases, there was a span of 7 bases. CDR3 nucleotides: TGTGCCAGCAGTTTAGTCAATTCTAACTATGGCTACACCTTC. Its translation is CASSLVNSNYGYTF.